The text below deals with one T cell receptor (beta chain). This clone appeared once. The specificity of this receptor is unknown. The input lacks base qualities; no much larger clone sits a single base away. The CDR3 regions of human TCRbeta chains were analyzed by immunosequencing. The original methods were these. TCRs in the repertoires were matched against a reference library of SARS-CoV-2-specific TCRs that had been generated with the MIRA antigen-specificity platform. Breadth meant the fraction of unique TCRs that were SARS-CoV-2-associated, whereas depth meant the fraction of total T cells that were SARS-CoV-2-associated. Using the MIRA data, every spike-specific TCR was mapped to the spike region that the TCR reacted to and assigned to either a CD4 or a CD8 class. Log10-transformed breadth and depth values were compared by one-way ANOVA with Sidak's multiple comparisons tests. TCRdb provides this immuneACCESS table in a form limited to in-frame rearrangements. Some clones are lacking; in checked studies, under half of them reflect an unresolved V gene, and why the rest are absent is not known. The V and J calls and clone size come from that table; D and trimming were worked out from the DNA. The sample table records 80,000 to 100,000 clones; around 86% of these occur just once. Jointly, the top ten make up 5% to 6.5% of the sample.

The data were obtained in a study of T cell responses to AZD1222 COVID-19 vaccine (dated by TCRdb to about 2021). Background for the entire study: AZD1222 recipients with second doses at about 4 weeks or about 12 weeks were pooled, because spike-specific TCR depth and breadth did not differ between schedules. Trial participants were enrolled by age into 18-55, 56-69 and 70-plus year subgroups, with around 150, 28 and 57 TCR-sequenced participants respectively. TCR sequencing covered 233 trial participants: roughly 200 given two doses of AZD1222 and about 26 given two doses of MenACWY control vaccine. Study-level results and caveats: Reportedly, close to half of the unique spike-specific TCRs recognized epitopes lying outside the regions that are mutated in the B.1.351 and B.1.1.7 variants. Spike-specific TCR breadth and depth rose significantly after two AZD1222 doses compared with day 0 and with MenACWY recipients. Conclusions about previously exposed vaccinees were limited because only six AZD1222 recipients were SARS-CoV-2 seropositive at baseline. Participants were mostly white British and included more females than males, and it was suggested by the authors that clonal diversity may have been underestimated. The 56-69-year group was small, and its depth increase did not reach significance, likely because of low power. Because no day 14 peak-response samples were available, the repertoires could be characterized only after the peak T cell response. The whole spike protein was spanned by vaccine-associated CD4 TCRs, and dominant responses were seen in regions 160-218 and 743-854.

Taken from cysteine to phenylalanine, the CDR3 has 14 residues. CDR3 DNA only is kept here, 42 bases in frame from base 1. This sample's time point label indicates: baseline before first vaccination. Samples from vaccinated people were obtained from the UK trials COV001 and COV002, which included a single-blind randomized controlled phase 2/3 trial of AZD1222 (ChAdOx1 nCoV-19) in healthy adults. For TCRbeta chain sequencing, PBMC samples were collected from trial participants at day 0 and at day 28 after the second dose. Material: peripheral blood, obtained on day 0 of AZD1222 vaccination. The V and J genes are TRBV21-1 and TRBJ1-2; the D call of TRBD1 is as the table states it, not checked on the DNA. TRBV21-1 is termed a pseudogene. This receptor was identified in an adult in good health. The CDR3 reads as follows: CASSTRGHLDGYTF. The DNA sequence is given as TGTGCCAGCAGCACCAGAGGACATCTGGATGGCTACACCTTC.